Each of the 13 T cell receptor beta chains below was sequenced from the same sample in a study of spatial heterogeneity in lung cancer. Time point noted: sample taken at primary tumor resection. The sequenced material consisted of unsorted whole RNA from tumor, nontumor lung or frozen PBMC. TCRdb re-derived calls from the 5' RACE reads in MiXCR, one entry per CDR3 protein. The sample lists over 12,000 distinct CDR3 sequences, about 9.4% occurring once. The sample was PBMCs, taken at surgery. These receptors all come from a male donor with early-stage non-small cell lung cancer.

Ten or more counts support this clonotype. The CDR3 nucleotides read TGTGCCACCAGTGATTTAGGGCGCGGGGACTACAATGAGCAGTTCTTC. This gives the protein CATSDLGRGDYNEQFF. The V gene is TRBV24-1, the J gene TRBJ2-1; a possible D gene is TRBD2 (6 bases). Trimming stripped 1 base from V and 3 bases from J, with 12 bases between. The length of the CDR3 is 16 residues. Per germline, CDR1 KGHDR and CDR2 SFDVKD.

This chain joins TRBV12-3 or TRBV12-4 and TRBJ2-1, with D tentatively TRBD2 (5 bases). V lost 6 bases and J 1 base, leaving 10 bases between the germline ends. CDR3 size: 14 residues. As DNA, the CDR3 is TGTGCCAGCAGCCCTAGCAAGTCCTACAATGAGCAGTTCTTC. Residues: CASSPSKSYNEQFF.

In DNA, the CDR3 is TGTGCCTGGAGGGGGACTAGCGGTTACACAGATACGCAGTATTTT. Protein sequence: CAWRGTSGYTDTQYF. The chain joins TRBV30 to TRBJ2-3, with 11 bases fitting TRBD2. V lost 3 bases, J lost 2 bases, and 4 bases stayed unmatched. Germline lookup yields CDR1 GTSNPN and CDR2 SVGIG (reference sequence). The CDR3 consists of 15 residues.

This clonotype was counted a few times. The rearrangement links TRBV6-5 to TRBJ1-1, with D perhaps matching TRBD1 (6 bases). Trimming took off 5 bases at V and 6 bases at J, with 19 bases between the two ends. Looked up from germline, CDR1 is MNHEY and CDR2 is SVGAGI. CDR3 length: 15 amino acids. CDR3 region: CASSPLGGRGAEAFF. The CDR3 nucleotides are TGTGCCAGCAGTCCTCTAGGGGGTAGGGGGGCTGAAGCTTTCTTT.

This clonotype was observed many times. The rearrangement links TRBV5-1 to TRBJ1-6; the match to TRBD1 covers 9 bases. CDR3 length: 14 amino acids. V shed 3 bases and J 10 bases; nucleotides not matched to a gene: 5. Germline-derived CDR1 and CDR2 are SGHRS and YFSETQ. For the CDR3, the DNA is TGCGCCAGCAGCTCCGGACAGGGGAAATCACCCCTCCACTTT. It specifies CASSSGQGKSPLHF.

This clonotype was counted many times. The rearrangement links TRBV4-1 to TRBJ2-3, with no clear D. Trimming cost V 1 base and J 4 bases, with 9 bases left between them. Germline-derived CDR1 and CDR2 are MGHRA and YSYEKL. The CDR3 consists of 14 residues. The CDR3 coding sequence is TGCGCCAGCAGCCAAGTGTCTGTGGCAGATACGCAGTATTTT. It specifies CASSQVSVADTQYF.

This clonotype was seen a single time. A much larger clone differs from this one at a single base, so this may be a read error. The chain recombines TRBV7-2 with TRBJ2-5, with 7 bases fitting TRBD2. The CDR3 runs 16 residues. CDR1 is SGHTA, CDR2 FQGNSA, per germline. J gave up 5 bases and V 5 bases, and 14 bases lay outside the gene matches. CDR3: CASSPTNGRLAETQYF. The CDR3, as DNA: TGTGCCAGCAGCCCGACTAACGGGAGGTTAGCGGAGACCCAGTACTTC.

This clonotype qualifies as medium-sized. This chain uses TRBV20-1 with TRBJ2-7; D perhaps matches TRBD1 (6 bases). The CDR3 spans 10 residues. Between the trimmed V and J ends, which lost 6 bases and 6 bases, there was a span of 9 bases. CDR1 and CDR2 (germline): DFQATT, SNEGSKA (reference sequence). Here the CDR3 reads CSAGTSEQYF. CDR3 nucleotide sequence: TGCAGTGCAGGGACATCCGAGCAGTACTTC.

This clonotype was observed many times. CDR3 protein: CASTTSGYNEQFF. The CDR3 nucleotides read TGTGCCAGCACGACTAGCGGTTACAATGAGCAGTTCTTC. The chain combines TRBV12-3 or TRBV12-4 with TRBJ2-1; 9 bases match TRBD2. This CDR3 comprises 13 residues. V lost 7 bases and J lost 4; bases outside the gene matches: 2.

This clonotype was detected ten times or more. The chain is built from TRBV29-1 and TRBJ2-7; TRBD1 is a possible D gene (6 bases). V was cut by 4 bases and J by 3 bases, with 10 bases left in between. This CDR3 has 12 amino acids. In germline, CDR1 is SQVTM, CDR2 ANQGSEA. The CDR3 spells CSVASTGYEQYF. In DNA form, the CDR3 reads TGCAGCGTTGCCTCGACAGGCTACGAGCAGTACTTC.

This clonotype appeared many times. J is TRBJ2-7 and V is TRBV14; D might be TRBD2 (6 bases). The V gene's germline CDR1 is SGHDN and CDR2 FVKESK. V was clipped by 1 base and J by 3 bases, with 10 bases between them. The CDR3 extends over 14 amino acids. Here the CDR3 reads CASSQAGALYEQYF. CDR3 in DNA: TGTGCCAGCAGCCAAGCGGGAGCCCTCTACGAGCAGTACTTC.

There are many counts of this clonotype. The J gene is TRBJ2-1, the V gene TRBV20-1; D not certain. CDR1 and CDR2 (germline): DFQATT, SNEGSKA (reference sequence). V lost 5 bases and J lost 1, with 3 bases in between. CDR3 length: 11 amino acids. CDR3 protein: CSAGSYNEQFF. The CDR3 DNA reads TGCAGTGCTGGATCCTACAATGAGCAGTTCTTC.

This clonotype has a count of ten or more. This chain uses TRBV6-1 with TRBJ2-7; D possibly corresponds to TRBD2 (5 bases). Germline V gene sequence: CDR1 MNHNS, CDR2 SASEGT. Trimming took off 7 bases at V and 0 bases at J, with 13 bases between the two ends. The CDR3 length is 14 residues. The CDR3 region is CASTLRGSSYEQYF. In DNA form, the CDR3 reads TGTGCCAGCACCCTTCGAGGGAGCTCCTACGAGCAGTACTTC.